A single sample is the source of the 31 T cell receptor beta chains below, sequenced in a study of human T cells and chemical hapten exposure. MiXCR, run by TCRdb on the RACE reads, gives a single entry per CDR3 protein. The sample has about 360,000 distinct CDR3 sequences; around 7% are singletons. The time point denotes: patch test 1, 2 weeks after DPC sensitization. Treatment: therapeutic diphenylcyclopropenone sensitization with weekly scalp DPC. This specimen was whole blood, taken in connection with sensitization to the hapten diphenylcyclopropenone (DPC). The receptors come from a woman aged 18-29 years with alopecia areata. Some clones in this sample may be carry-over from other donors' samples.

This clonotype was detected many times. V usage is TRBV14 and J usage is TRBJ1-5; no clear D. Germline CDR1 is SGHDN and CDR2 is FVKESK. The CDR3 consists of 14 residues. Deletions cut 4 bases from V and 3 bases from J, with 10 bases between. CDR3 DNA: TGTGCCAGCAGCCGATACTATAACAATCAGCCCCAGCATTTT. It encodes CASSRYYNNQPQHF.

This rearrangement joins TRBV7-9 to TRBJ2-5; TRBD2 aligns across 8 bases. The CDR3 loop spans 15 amino acids. In germline, CDR1 is SEHNR, CDR2 FQNEAQ (reference sequence). The J segment lost 1 base and the V segment lost 5 bases, leaving 6 bases of the junction unmatched. The CDR3, as DNA: TGTGCCAGCAGCACCGGGGGGGCCGGCCAAGAGACCCAGTACTTC. It codes for CASSTGGAGQETQYF.

This clonotype has ten or more counts. This sequence joins TRBV6-2 or TRBV6-3 and TRBJ1-6, with D perhaps matching TRBD1 (5 bases). V dropped 4 bases and J dropped 9 bases, with 13 bases sitting between them. This CDR3 comprises 14 residues. Germline lookup yields CDR1 MNHEY and CDR2 SVGEGT. The CDR3 spells CASSSGPSGSPLHF. For the CDR3, the DNA is TGTGCCAGCAGTTCGGGACCATCCGGTTCACCCCTCCACTTT.

This clonotype has a handful of counts. This chain connects TRBV14 to TRBJ2-7; D is unresolved. Germline CDR1 reads SGHDN; CDR2 reads FVKESK. The CDR3 covers 13 residues. The V end was cut by 0 bases, the J end by 4 bases, with 7 bases between. CDR3 nucleotides: TGTGCCAGCAGCCAAGAGAGAACTTACGAGCAGTACTTC. Translated: CASSQERTYEQYF.

In its sample, this clonotype was seen a few times. This rearrangement joins TRBV6-1 to TRBJ1-6; 7 nucleotides agree with TRBD1. The CDR3 is 15 residues long. J lost 6 bases, V lost 7 bases, and 9 bases had no gene match. Germline loops: CDR1 MNHNS, CDR2 SASEGT. The CDR3 DNA follows: TGTGCCAGCAAGCCGGGACAGAGGCTTAATTCACCCCTCCACTTT. It translates to CASKPGQRLNSPLHF.

The sample holds many counts of this clonotype. The rearrangement links TRBV14 to TRBJ2-1; 14 nucleotides line up with TRBD2. The CDR3 has 17 amino acids. Germline CDR1 SGHDN, CDR2 FVKESK. J gave up 7 bases and V 4 bases, and 9 bases lay outside the gene matches. The CDR3 DNA reads TGTGCCAGCAGCCCCTGGACTAGCGGGGGGATAGGAAATGAGCAGTTCTTC. It yields the protein CASSPWTSGGIGNEQFF.

This clonotype has a handful of counts. J is TRBJ2-2 and V is TRBV11-2, with 8 bases lining up with TRBD1. Germline CDR1 reads SGHAT; CDR2 reads FQNNGV. Trimming at V came to 1 base and at J to 1 base, leaving 11 bases not matched to a gene. The CDR3 has 19 residues. The DNA of the CDR3 is TGTGCCAGCAGCTTAGTCCGGTGGGGGACAGGACTGAACACCGGGGAGCTGTTTTTT. Translation: CASSLVRWGTGLNTGELFF. Full variable domain (missing parts from reference TRBV11-2 and TRBJ2-2): EAGVAQSPRYKIIEKRQSVAFWCNPISGHATLYWYQQILGQGPKLLIQFQNNGVVDDSQLPKDRFSAERLKGVDSTLKIQPAKLEDSAVYLCASSLVRWGTGLNTGELFFGEGSRLTVL.

In this sample, this clonotype turned up many times. This rearrangement joins TRBV7-9 to TRBJ2-7; D is unclear. This CDR3 spans 11 amino acids. V gave up 10 bases and J gave up 7 bases, with 14 bases separating them. Germline V CDR1 and CDR2: SEHNR, FQNEAQ (reference sequence). The CDR3 sequence: CAINSMGEQYF. The CDR3 nucleotides are TGTGCCATTAACTCAATGGGGGAGCAGTACTTC.

There are many counts of this clonotype. This chain joins TRBV28 and TRBJ1-5; maybe TRBD1 (6 bases). The CDR3 length is 15 residues. Germline V gene data show CDR1 as MDHEN and CDR2 as SYDVKM. Trimming removed 4 bases at V and 1 base at J, with 11 bases between. The CDR3 protein is CASSSTGQSNQPQHF. The CDR3 bases are TGTGCCAGCAGTTCAACAGGACAGAGCAATCAGCCCCAGCATTTT.

In this sample, this clonotype turned up many times. The gene calls are TRBV3-1 and TRBJ2-2; D might be TRBD2 (6 bases). CDR1 LGHDT and CDR2 YNNKEL come from the germline V gene (reference sequence). The V end was cut by 6 bases, the J end by 6 bases, with 14 bases between. This CDR3 contains 14 residues. CDR3 region: CASSMRGLPGELFF. In DNA form, the CDR3 reads TGTGCCAGCAGTATGCGGGGTCTTCCCGGGGAGCTGTTTTTT.

This clonotype was counted at least ten times. The chain employs TRBV4-2 and TRBJ2-1; D unresolved. Germline V gene sequence: CDR1 LGHNA, CDR2 YNFKEQ. The CDR3 totals 16 residues. V shed 0 bases and J shed 10 bases, with 19 bases lying between them. The CDR3 DNA reads as TGTGCCAGCAGCCAAGATCAAGCGTCTGGGAATAAGGAGCAGTTCTTC. It codes for CASSQDQASGNKEQFF.

This clonotype turned up a few times. The chain has TRBV10-3 and TRBJ2-7; D perhaps matches TRBD1 (6 bases). Trimming shortened V by 10 bases and J by 0 bases, and 13 bases separated the two germline ends. The CDR3 totals 13 residues. Germline V gene lookup returns CDR1 ENHRY and CDR2 SYGVKD. The CDR3 loop is CATMTGPSYEQYF. The DNA of the CDR3 is TGTGCCACGATGACAGGCCCCTCCTACGAGCAGTACTTC.

This clonotype has just a few counts. The chain uses TRBV18 and TRBJ1-1; a possible D gene is TRBD1 (5 bases). The CDR3 is 11 amino acids. V gave up 4 bases and J gave up 8 bases, with 8 bases separating them. Per the germline V gene, CDR1 is KGHSH and CDR2 is LQKENI. CDR3 residues: CASSQRTEAFF. The CDR3 bases are TGTGCCAGCTCACAGAGGACAGAAGCTTTCTTT.

The genes are TRBV5-1 and TRBJ2-1; no reliable D call. The CDR3 is 13 amino acids. Trimming stripped 5 bases from V and 2 bases from J, with 8 bases between. Per germline, CDR1 SGHRS and CDR2 YFSETQ. The CDR3 sequence: CASRNRAYNEQFF. DNA of the CDR3: TGCGCCAGCAGGAACCGGGCCTACAATGAGCAGTTCTTC. The complete variable domain, with remaining parts taken from reference TRBV5-1 and TRBJ2-1, reads KAGVTQTPRYLIKTRGQQVTLSCSPISGHRSVSWYQQTPGQGLQFLFEYFSETQRNKGNFPGRFSGRQFSNSRSEMNVSTLELGDSALYLCASRNRAYNEQFFGPGTRLTVL.

In its sample, this clonotype was seen many times. This rearrangement joins TRBV11-1 to TRBJ2-3, with D possibly matching TRBD2 (6 bases). The V end lost 5 bases, the J end lost 0 bases, and 6 bases lay between the germline ends. The germline CDR1 and CDR2 sequences are SGHAT and FQDESV (reference sequence). The CDR3 is 13 amino acids. CDR3 coding DNA: TGTGCCAGCAGCGGGACTAGCACAGATACGCAGTATTTT. Amino acid sequence: CASSGTSTDTQYF. Complete variable domain (other parts from reference TRBV11-1 and TRBJ2-3): EAEVAQSPRYKITEKSQAVAFWCDPISGHATLYWYRQILGQGPELLVQFQDESVVDDSQLPKDRFSAERLKGVDSTLKIQPAELGDSAMYLCASSGTSTDTQYFGPGTRLTVL.

In its sample, this clonotype was seen a few times. The chain links TRBV3-1 to TRBJ1-6, with D perhaps matching TRBD1 (5 bases). V lost 1 base, J lost 9 bases, and 13 bases lay in between. CDR3 size: 15 residues. CDR1 and CDR2 (germline): LGHDT, YNNKEL (reference sequence). CDR3 region: CASSQGLGGISPLHF. The CDR3 DNA sequence: TGTGCCAGCAGCCAAGGTTTGGGGGGGATTTCACCCCTCCACTTT.

This clonotype was observed many times. The chain couples TRBV20-1 to TRBJ2-3; tentatively, D is TRBD1 (5 bases). The CDR3 extends over 15 amino acids. V dropped 6 bases and J dropped 0 bases, with 16 bases sitting between them. Germline V lookup: CDR1 DFQATT, CDR2 SNEGSKA (reference sequence). The CDR3 DNA sequence: TGCAGTGCAGGGGTGGCTACCACTAGCACAGATACGCAGTATTTT. Protein: CSAGVATTSTDTQYF.

In its sample, this clonotype was seen a few times. V is TRBV29-1 and J is TRBJ2-2, with D hard to call. Trimming took off 5 bases at V and 6 bases at J, with 10 bases between the two ends. The CDR3 extends over 12 amino acids. Germline-derived CDR1 and CDR2 are SQVTM and ANQGSEA. CDR3 residues: CSVTSDAGELFF. The CDR3 coding sequence is TGCAGCGTTACTTCCGACGCCGGGGAGCTGTTTTTT.

Here the CDR3 reads CATSRADRGRGTEAFF. The CDR3 nucleotides read TGTGCCACCAGCAGAGCGGACAGGGGGCGCGGCACTGAAGCTTTCTTT. The chain couples TRBV15 to TRBJ1-1, with TRBD1 matching 11 bases. With 1 base clipped from V and 4 bases from J, the junction kept 5 bases outside the gene matches. The CDR3 totals 16 residues. Germline CDR1 LNHNV, CDR2 YYDKDF (reference sequence).

The gene calls are TRBV6-1 and TRBJ2-7, with 9 bases identical to TRBD1. Germline values: CDR1 MNHNS, CDR2 SASEGT. The junction had 10 bases not matched to a gene; V was cut back by 6 bases and J by 4 bases. The CDR3 extends over 15 amino acids. CDR3 DNA sequence: TGTGCCAGCAGCTCAACGGGACAGGGTCTGTACGAGCAGTACTTC. Translation gives CASSSTGQGLYEQYF.

This clonotype showed up many times. J is TRBJ2-3 and V is TRBV20-1; D might be TRBD2 (7 bases). The CDR3 is 15 amino acids. Per germline, CDR1 DFQATT and CDR2 SNEGSKA (reference sequence). CDR3 sequence reads: CSGGGAEASTDTQYF. The CDR3 coding sequence is TGCAGCGGAGGGGGGGCGGAGGCTAGCACAGATACGCAGTATTTT.

The sample holds many counts of this clonotype. The chain links TRBV12-5 to TRBJ2-1; 8 bases align to TRBD2. CDR1 and CDR2 from the germline V gene are LGHNT and FRNRAP. V shed 0 bases and J 9 bases; nucleotides not matched to a gene: 10. The CDR3 loop spans 16 amino acids. The CDR3 region has the DNA TGTGCTAGTGGTTTGGTCGCGGGGGGCCCTCCAGGTGAGCAGTTCTTC. This codes for CASGLVAGGPPGEQFF.

Many counts were recorded for this clonotype. The chain joins TRBV6-5 to TRBJ2-7, with a possible D match to TRBD1 (5 bases). Germline V gives CDR1 MNHEY, CDR2 SVGAGI. Trimming left V 6 bases short and J 2 bases short, with 11 bases between. The length of the CDR3 is 13 residues. CDR3 bases: TGTGCCAGCAGCCCTGACAGTGCCTACGAGCAGTACTTC. It encodes CASSPDSAYEQYF.

This clonotype was observed a handful of times. The chain links TRBV4-3 to TRBJ2-2, with 8 bases fitting TRBD1. The ends lost 5 bases at V and 4 bases at J; junction bases unmatched: 3. Germline loops: CDR1 LGHNA, CDR2 YSLEER. This CDR3 spans 14 amino acids. CDR3: CASSWTGITGELFF. As DNA, the CDR3 is TGCGCCAGCAGCTGGACAGGGATCACCGGGGAGCTGTTTTTT.

V gene TRBV2 combines with J gene TRBJ2-3, with TRBD2 matching over 12 bases. The CDR3 has 16 residues. Germline-derived CDR1 and CDR2 are SNHLY and FYNNEI. V shed 4 bases and J 2 bases; nucleotides not matched to a gene: 4. The CDR3: CASSGTSGATTDTQYF. DNA for the CDR3: TGTGCCAGCAGTGGGACTAGCGGGGCCACCACAGATACGCAGTATTTT.

This clonotype was recorded many times. The rearrangement uses TRBV29-1 and TRBJ2-7; TRBD1 might be the D (6 bases). From germline, CDR1 is SQVTM and CDR2 ANQGSEA. V was clipped by 4 bases and J by 2 bases, with 15 bases between them. The CDR3 length is 14 residues. CDR3 loop: CSVVGWTATYEQYF. CDR3 coding DNA: TGCAGCGTTGTGGGATGGACAGCAACCTACGAGCAGTACTTC.

This clonotype has a handful of counts. CDR3 region: CASSERGGKQYF. For the CDR3, the DNA is TGTGCCAGCTCAGAGCGGGGGGGAAAGCAGTACTTC. V is TRBV18 and J is TRBJ2-7; 10 nucleotides agree with TRBD2. In germline, CDR1 is KGHSH, CDR2 LQKENI. With 5 bases clipped from V and 8 bases from J, the junction kept 3 bases outside the gene matches. This CDR3 has 12 residues.

The chain uses TRBV29-1 and TRBJ1-2, with D hard to call. Germline V gene lookup returns CDR1 SQVTM and CDR2 ANQGSEA. V was trimmed by 3 bases and J by 8 bases, leaving 10 bases between them. The CDR3 length is 11 residues. CDR3 amino acids: CSVDSGRGYTF. CDR3 nucleotide sequence: TGCAGCGTTGACTCTGGGAGGGGCTACACCTTC.

The chain links TRBV5-6 to TRBJ2-1; 11 bases are a match to TRBD2. CDR1 is SGHDT and CDR2 is YYEEEE in the germline V gene. The CDR3 is made up of 16 amino acids. V lost 5 bases to trimming and J lost 5 bases; unmatched junction nucleotides: 9. CDR3 in DNA: TGTGCCAGCAGAGGGGTACTAGCGGGGGACCACAATGAGCAGTTCTTC. Residues: CASRGVLAGDHNEQFF.

This clonotype showed up many times. This chain connects TRBV3-1 to TRBJ1-1; tentatively, D is TRBD1 (5 bases). The CDR3 consists of 13 residues. The germline V and J ends were trimmed by 4 bases and 5 bases, with 11 bases remaining between them. Germline V lookup: CDR1 LGHDT, CDR2 YNNKEL (reference sequence). The DNA of the CDR3 is TGTGCCAGCAGCCGCCAGGGATCGACTGAAGCTTTCTTT. Translated, it gives CASSRQGSTEAFF.

This clonotype was found many times. The junction does not match germline at one end; this may be a read error. The CDR3 nucleotides read TGTGCCAGCAGCTTGGACCGAGCAACTAATGAAAAACTGTTTTTT. The encoded protein is CASSLDRATNEKLFF. The chain has TRBV5-1 and TRBJ1-4, with unresolved D. This CDR3 spans 15 amino acids. Germline loops: CDR1 SGHRS, CDR2 YFSETQ.